The clone carrying this TCR beta chain is labeled medium-sized (0.01 to 0.1%). Its cognate antigen is unknown. The data originate from a study of cytomegalovirus exposure and HLA in healthy donors. Findings and limits, study-wide: In a later analysis, common viral pathogens appeared linked to several of the most significant clusters.

The PCR contained 60 Vbeta and 13 Jbeta primers. Measured with immunoSEQ multiplex PCR; TCRdb has only the in-frame clones, and not every one. The sample lists tens of thousands of clones, over 40% seen once, with around 6.2% in the top ten. V was clipped by 0 bases and J by 2 bases, with 15 bases between them. This CDR3 is built from 17 residues. Per germline, CDR1 MGHRA and CDR2 YSYEKL. The rearrangement uses TRBV4-1 and TRBJ2-3, with D possibly matching TRBD2 (5 bases). The receptor was isolated from a woman aged 40 to 50 in good health and CMV-seropositive. The sequencing input was PBMCs. The CDR3 nucleotides are TGCGCCAGCAGCCAAGACCGGAGCGGAGCTTACACAGATACGCAGTATTTT. It translates to CASSQDRSGAYTDTQYF.